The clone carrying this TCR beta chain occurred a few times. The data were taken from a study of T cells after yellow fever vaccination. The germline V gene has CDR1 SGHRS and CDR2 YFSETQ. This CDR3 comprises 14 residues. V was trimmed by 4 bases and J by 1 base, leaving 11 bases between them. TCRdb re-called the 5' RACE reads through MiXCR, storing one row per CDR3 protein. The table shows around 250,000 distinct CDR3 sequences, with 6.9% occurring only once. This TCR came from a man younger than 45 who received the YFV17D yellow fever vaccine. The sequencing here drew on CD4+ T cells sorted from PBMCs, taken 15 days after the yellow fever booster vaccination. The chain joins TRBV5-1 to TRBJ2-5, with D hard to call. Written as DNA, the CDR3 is TGCGCCAGCAGCGCTGTCACGGGCCAAGAGACCCAGTACTTC. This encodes CASSAVTGQETQYF.